The 24 T cell receptor beta chains in this list originate from one sample, sequenced in a study of cytomegalovirus exposure and HLA in healthy donors. The study ran its PCR with 60 Vbeta and 13 Jbeta primers. This table comes from immunoSEQ multiplex PCR, and its TCRdb copy is limited to in-frame clones, with some not included. Of 130,000 to 150,000 clones in the sample, around 77% are singletons; the top ten hold under 2.5%. Sequences were obtained from PBMCs. These receptors all come from a man aged 25 to 45 in good health and CMV-seronegative.

Remarks on this clone: One end of the junction fails to match germline, which may point to a read error. This chain connects TRBV11-2 to TRBJ1-2; a weak D match, TRBD1 (6 bases). Germline CDR1 reads SGHAT; CDR2 reads FQNNGV. The CDR3 covers 16 residues. CDR3: CASSPIRTAVGYGYIF. In DNA form, the CDR3 reads TGTGCCAGCAGCCCAATCCGGACAGCCGTTGGCTATGGCTACATCTTC.

The chain is built from TRBV5-1 and TRBJ1-1; 11 nucleotides line up with TRBD1. The CDR3 is 14 residues long. Germline CDR1 reads SGHRS; CDR2 reads YFSETQ. V trimming: 5 bases; J trimming: 4 bases; junction bases outside the gene matches: 4. The CDR3 nucleotides are TGCGCCAGCAGGCCCGGGACAGGGGGCACTGAAGCTTTCTTT. Protein: CASRPGTGGTEAFF. Full variable domain (outside the CDR3, taken from reference TRBV5-1 and TRBJ1-1): KAGVTQTPRYLIKTRGQQVTLSCSPISGHRSVSWYQQTPGQGLQFLFEYFSETQRNKGNFPGRFSGRQFSNSRSEMNVSTLELGDSALYLCASRPGTGGTEAFFGQGTRLTVV.

This chain uses TRBV23-1 with TRBJ2-4; 7 bases agree with TRBD1. TRBV23-1 is known as an ORF, though its function is uncertain. The CDR3 length is 16 residues. V lost 3 bases, J lost 9 bases, and 14 bases stayed unmatched. CDR3 residues: CASSQLQGRGCGIQYF. The CDR3 DNA reads as TGCGCCAGCAGTCAGCTACAGGGGCGAGGGTGCGGCATTCAGTACTTC.

This clone was counted a single time. The chain links TRBV28 to TRBJ2-1; 12 bases align to TRBD1. V trimming: 6 bases; J trimming: 6 bases; junction bases outside the gene matches: 9. The CDR3 is made up of 16 amino acids. Germline V lookup: CDR1 MDHEN, CDR2 SYDVKM. The CDR3 DNA reads TGTGCCAGCAGGACGCCGTGGGGACAGGGGGCCAATGAGCAGTTCTTC. Translating it yields CASRTPWGQGANEQFF. The full variable domain, in which reference TRBV28 and TRBJ2-1 provide the parts outside the CDR3, is DVKVTQSSRYLVKRTGEKVFLECVQDMDHENMFWYRQDPGLGLRLIYFSYDVKMKEKGDIPEGYSVSREKKERFSLILESASTNQTSMYLCASRTPWGQGANEQFFGPGTRLTVL.

A few counts support this clone. The chain is built from TRBV4-1 and TRBJ2-3; TRBD1 is a possible D gene (6 bases). The CDR3 totals 14 residues. The germline V and J ends were trimmed by 0 bases and 5 bases, with 9 bases remaining between them. Per the germline V gene, CDR1 is MGHRA and CDR2 is YSYEKL. The CDR3 region is CASSQDEGVDTQYF. For the CDR3, the DNA is TGCGCCAGCAGCCAAGACGAGGGGGTAGATACGCAGTATTTT.

The genes are TRBV15 and TRBJ1-1; tentatively, D is TRBD1 (6 bases). The length of the CDR3 is 13 residues. Germline V lookup: CDR1 LNHNV, CDR2 YYDKDF (reference sequence). The V gene lost 4 bases and the J gene lost 10 bases, with 16 bases spanning the gap. The CDR3 DNA reads as TGTGCCACCAGCATCCGAACAGGGCCCGGAGCTTTCTTT. Amino acid sequence: CATSIRTGPGAFF.

The rearrangement uses TRBV2 and TRBJ2-1; TRBD1 matches at 10 bases. Germline assignment: CDR1 SNHLY and CDR2 FYNNEI. V lost 10 bases and J lost 0; bases outside the gene matches: 9. CDR3 length equals 16 residues. CDR3 amino acids: CATRQGAPSSYNEQFF. In nucleotides, the CDR3 is TGTGCCACAAGACAGGGGGCCCCTAGCTCCTACAATGAGCAGTTCTTC.

The chain links TRBV10-3 to TRBJ1-3; 8 positions match TRBD1. Looked up from germline, CDR1 is ENHRY and CDR2 is SYGVKD. The CDR3 has 18 residues. V lost 5 bases to trimming and J lost 0 bases; unmatched junction nucleotides: 12. CDR3 region: CAISSGQAFTPSGNTIYF. The CDR3 DNA sequence: TGTGCCATCAGTTCGGGACAGGCGTTCACCCCCTCTGGAAACACCATATATTTT.

V usage is TRBV28 and J usage is TRBJ1-2, with TRBD1 identical over 8 bases. The CDR3 is 12 amino acids. After removal of 6 bases from V and 8 bases from J, the junction contained 5 bases not matched to a gene. Germline V gives CDR1 MDHEN, CDR2 SYDVKM. The CDR3 DNA reads as TGTGCCAGCAGCCAGACAGGGGTCGGCTACACCTTC. Protein sequence: CASSQTGVGYTF.

The chain is built from TRBV5-6 and TRBJ1-2; 8 bases fit TRBD1. CDR1 and CDR2 from the germline V gene are SGHDT and YYEEEE. The V and J ends lost 4 bases and 5 bases, in that order; junction bases with no gene match: 7. CDR3 length equals 14 residues. DNA for the CDR3: TGTGCCAGCAGCCACCAGGGGGCTGGGTATGGCTACACCTTC. This sequence encodes CASSHQGAGYGYTF.

This clone was observed a handful of times. This chain joins TRBV18 and TRBJ2-7, with TRBD2 identical over 9 bases. Looked up from germline, CDR1 is KGHSH and CDR2 is LQKENI. The ends lost 2 bases at V and 3 bases at J; junction bases unmatched: 5. CDR3 length: 15 amino acids. The CDR3 protein is CASSPGLAGVYEQYF. The CDR3 DNA sequence: TGTGCCAGCTCACCAGGCTTAGCGGGAGTCTACGAGCAGTACTTC.

This clone has more than one count but fewer than ten. Other nucleotide sequences in the sample specify the same CDR3. The V gene is TRBV2, the J gene TRBJ1-1; 7 nucleotides align to TRBD1. Germline V CDR1 and CDR2: SNHLY, FYNNEI. The CDR3 covers 13 residues. J was trimmed by 2 bases and V by 6 bases; bases with no gene match: 3. The CDR3 DNA follows: TGTGCCAGCAGCCAGGGGGAAAACACTGAAGCTTTCTTT. Residues: CASSQGENTEAFF.

The V gene is TRBV10-1, the J gene TRBJ2-7; TRBD2 aligns across 8 bases. The CDR3 sequence is 13 residues long. The V gene end was trimmed by 3 bases and the J gene end by 4 bases; junction bases not matched to a gene: 2. Looked up from germline, CDR1 is WNHNN and CDR2 is SYGVQD (reference sequence). CDR3 DNA: TGCGCCAGCAGTGACCCGGGGGGGTACGAGCAGTACTTC. Translated: CASSDPGGYEQYF.

As concerns this clone: The junction departs from the called germline gene at one end, perhaps through a read error. This chain uses TRBV2 with TRBJ1-5, with 10 bases aligning to TRBD1. The V gene's germline CDR1 is SNHLY and CDR2 FYNNEI. The CDR3 covers 14 residues. The CDR3 DNA is TGTGCCAGCAGCCGGACAGGGGGAAATCAGCCCCAGAATTTT. Its translation: CASSRTGGNQPQNF.

The V gene is TRBV7-2, the J gene TRBJ2-1, with no clear D. V dropped 0 bases and J dropped 8 bases, with 11 bases sitting between them. Germline loops: CDR1 SGHTA, CDR2 FQGNSA. CDR3 size: 14 residues. This CDR3 is CASSLAAPVHEQFF. CDR3 DNA sequence: TGTGCCAGCAGCTTAGCGGCCCCCGTACATGAGCAGTTCTTC. Together with reference TRBV7-2 and TRBJ2-1, the CDR3 gives the full variable domain: GAGVSQSPSNKVTEKGKDVELRCDPISGHTALYWYRQSLGQGLEFLIYFQGNSAPDKSGLPSDRFSAERTGGSVSTLTIQRTQQEDSAVYLCASSLAAPVHEQFFGPGTRLTVL.

This clone has just a few counts. The chain couples TRBV5-4 to TRBJ1-1; a possible D gene is TRBD1 (6 bases). V gave up 2 bases and J gave up 7 bases, with 12 bases separating them. Germline loops: CDR1 SGHNT, CDR2 YYREEE (reference sequence). The CDR3 extends over 13 amino acids. The CDR3 sequence is CASSLRGGSEAFF. The CDR3, as DNA: TGTGCCAGCAGCTTAAGGGGGGGCAGTGAAGCTTTCTTT.

The chain is built from TRBV27 and TRBJ2-7, with TRBD2 as a possible D gene (6 bases). The CDR3 runs 14 residues. Trimming removed 3 bases at V and 7 bases at J, with 16 bases between. In germline, CDR1 is MNHEY, CDR2 SMNVEV (reference sequence). The CDR3 region has the DNA TGTGCCAGCAGTTTGCGGGGACTCCTTTGGGAGCAGTACTTC. It translates to CASSLRGLLWEQYF.

The chain employs TRBV19 and TRBJ1-4, with 8 bases that match TRBD1. Trimming took 8 bases from V and 6 from J; bases not matched to a gene: 8. CDR1 and CDR2 (germline): LNHDA, SQIVND (reference sequence). The CDR3 length is 14 residues. CDR3 loop: CASHTGTGYEKLFF. The CDR3, as DNA: TGTGCCAGTCACACCGGGACAGGTTATGAAAAACTGTTTTTT. The complete variable domain, with remaining parts taken from reference TRBV19 and TRBJ1-4, reads DGGITQSPKYLFRKEGQNVTLSCEQNLNHDAMYWYRQDPGQGLRLIYYSQIVNDFQKGDIAEGYSVSREKKESFPLTVTSAQKNPTAFYLCASHTGTGYEKLFFGSGTQLSVL.

This rearrangement joins TRBV30 to TRBJ1-5, with D possibly being TRBD1 (5 bases). V was cut by 0 bases and J by 6 bases, with 12 bases left in between. Per germline, CDR1 GTSNPN and CDR2 SVGIG (reference sequence). CDR3 size: 14 residues. CDR3 nucleotides: TGTGCCTGGAGTGTACGGGGGGGTGGTCAGCCCCAGCATTTT. Its protein is CAWSVRGGGQPQHF.

This chain joins TRBV11-3 and TRBJ2-1, with 7 positions matching TRBD2. V shed 0 bases and J 8 bases; nucleotides not matched to a gene: 13. CDR1 is SGHNT and CDR2 is YENEEA in the germline V gene. This CDR3 has 17 residues. CDR3 protein: CASSLEGGRGVYHEQFF. DNA of the CDR3: TGTGCCAGCAGCTTAGAAGGCGGGAGAGGGGTTTATCATGAGCAGTTCTTC.

The gene calls are TRBV11-1 and TRBJ2-3; D gene unclear. V was shortened by 6 bases and J by 5 bases, with 12 bases between the two germline ends. CDR3 size: 13 residues. CDR1 is SGHAT, CDR2 FQDESV, per germline (reference sequence). The chain's CDR3 is CASSPLTGDTQYF. DNA of the CDR3: TGTGCCAGCAGTCCCCTAACCGGAGATACGCAGTATTTT.

The gene calls are TRBV7-9 and TRBJ2-7; 7 bases fit TRBD2. Germline CDR1 reads SEHNR; CDR2 reads FQNEAQ (reference sequence). The V and J ends lost 3 bases and 2 bases, in that order; junction bases with no gene match: 4. This CDR3 region has 14 residues. CDR3 sequence reads: CASSLNGLAYEQYF. CDR3 nucleotide sequence: TGTGCCAGCAGCTTGAACGGACTAGCCTACGAGCAGTACTTC.

This sequence joins TRBV4-1 and TRBJ2-7; 7 positions match TRBD1. The CDR3 consists of 15 residues. CDR1 and CDR2 (germline): MGHRA, YSYEKL. Trimming at V came to 3 bases and at J to 0 bases, leaving 5 bases not matched to a gene. The CDR3 region has the DNA TGCGCCAGCAGCCAGAGGACAGGCATCTCCTACGAGCAGTACTTC. It encodes CASSQRTGISYEQYF.

The rearrangement uses TRBV5-4 and TRBJ2-1; the D gene is possibly TRBD2 (5 bases). The germline V gene encodes CDR1 SGHNT and CDR2 YYREEE (reference sequence). The CDR3 extends over 15 amino acids. The ends were cut back, 3 bases at V and 5 bases at J, with 15 bases in the middle. In DNA form, the CDR3 reads TGTGCCAGCAGCTCGGGATGGGCCCCGGACAATGAGCAGTTCTTC. Protein sequence: CASSSGWAPDNEQFF.